This paragraph covers one T cell receptor beta chain sequence. Profiling relied on immunoSEQ multiplex PCR, and the TCRdb table lists in-frame clones only, not all of them. Altogether 50,000 to 70,000 clones are present, around 90% being singletons, with the ten largest covering roughly 3.8%. Germline V CDR1 and CDR2: KGHSH, LQKENI. The CDR3 covers 18 residues. The V end was cut by 1 base, the J end by 0 bases, with 13 bases between. The record originates from a study of control samples from healthy donors and cancer patients. This chain joins TRBV18 and TRBJ2-6; weak D call: TRBD1 (5 bases). Material: blood. The receptor's source is a man aged 50-60 years in good health. CDR3 residues: CASSPRTGWTSGANVLTF. CDR3 nucleotides: TGTGCCAGCTCACCACGTACAGGTTGGACCTCTGGGGCCAACGTCCTGACTTTC.